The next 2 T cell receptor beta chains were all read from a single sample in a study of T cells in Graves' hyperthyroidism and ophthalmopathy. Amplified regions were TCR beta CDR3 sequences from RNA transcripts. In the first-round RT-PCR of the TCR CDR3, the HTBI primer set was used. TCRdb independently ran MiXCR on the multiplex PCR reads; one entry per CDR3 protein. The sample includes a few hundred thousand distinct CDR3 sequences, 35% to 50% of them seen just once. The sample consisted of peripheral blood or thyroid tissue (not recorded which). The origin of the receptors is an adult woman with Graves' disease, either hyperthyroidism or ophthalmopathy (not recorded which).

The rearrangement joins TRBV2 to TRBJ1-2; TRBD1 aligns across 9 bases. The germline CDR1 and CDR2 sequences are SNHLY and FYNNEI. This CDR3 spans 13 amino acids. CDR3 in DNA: TGTGCTAGATCGACAGGGGGAAACTATGGCTACACCTTC. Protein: CARSTGGNYGYTF.

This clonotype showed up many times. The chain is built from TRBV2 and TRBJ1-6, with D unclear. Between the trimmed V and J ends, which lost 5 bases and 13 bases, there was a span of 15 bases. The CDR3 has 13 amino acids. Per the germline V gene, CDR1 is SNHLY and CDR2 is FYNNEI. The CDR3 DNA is TGTGCCAGCAGTTCCCTTCCTATTGGGCCCCTCCACTTT. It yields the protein CASSSLPIGPLHF.